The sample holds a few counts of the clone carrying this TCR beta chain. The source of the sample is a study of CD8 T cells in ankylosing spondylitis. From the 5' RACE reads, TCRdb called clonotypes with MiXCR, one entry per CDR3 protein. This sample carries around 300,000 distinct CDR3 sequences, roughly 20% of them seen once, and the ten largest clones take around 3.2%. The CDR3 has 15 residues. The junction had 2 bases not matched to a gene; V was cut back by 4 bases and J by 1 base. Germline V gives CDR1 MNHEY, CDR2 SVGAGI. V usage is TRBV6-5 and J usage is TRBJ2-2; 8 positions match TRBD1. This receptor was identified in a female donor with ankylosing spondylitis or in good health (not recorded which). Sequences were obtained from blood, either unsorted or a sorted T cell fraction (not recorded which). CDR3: CASSWDRMNTGELFF. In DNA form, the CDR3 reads TGTGCCAGCAGTTGGGACAGGATGAACACCGGGGAGCTGTTTTTT.